This note documents a single T cell receptor (beta chain) sequence. With 4 bases removed from V and 0 bases from J, the gap between germline ends came to 10 bases. The CDR3 totals 15 residues. Germline V lookup: CDR1 SGDLS, CDR2 YYNGEE. The sample is drawn from a study of blood T cell repertoires in COVID-19. Here immunoSEQ multiplex PCR was the method, and the copy in TCRdb shows in-frame clones only, minus some. The sample lists about 190,000 clones; more than 75% were seen once. Sequencing was performed on PBMCs or T cells enriched from blood (not recorded which). This sequence originates from a man aged 40-49 years with acute COVID-19. This sequence joins TRBV9 and TRBJ1-4, with D tentatively TRBD1 (5 bases). In DNA, the CDR3 is TGTGCCAGCAGCCCCCACAGGACAACTAATGAAAAACTGTTTTTT. Its protein product is CASSPHRTTNEKLFF.